Below, 3 T cell receptor beta chains from the same sample are listed, as sequenced in a study of regulatory T cells in long-lasting Graves disease. Time point indicated: newly diagnosed GD, antithyroid drugs for less than 3 months. The authors made the TCR library using RNA they extracted from PBMCs. Construction of TCR beta libraries relied on iRepertoire HTBI primers and on Arm-PCR targeting CDR3 regions. TCRdb reanalysed the multiplex PCR reads using MiXCR and keeps one entry per CDR3 protein. The sample includes 450,000 to 700,000 distinct CDR3 sequences, approximately 13% of them seen just once. The sample was also reused in another study, on T cells in Graves' hyperthyroidism and ophthalmopathy.

The source material was peripheral blood mononuclear cells (PBMCs), sampled at new diagnosis, from a patient treated with antithyroid drugs. These TCRs come from a man aged 25 to 45 with Graves disease.

Ten or more counts support this clonotype. The chain links TRBV5-6 to TRBJ1-1; the D gene is possibly TRBD1 (6 bases). The CDR3 has 13 residues. Germline values: CDR1 SGHDT, CDR2 YYEEEE. Trimming cost V 4 bases and J 7 bases, with 14 bases left between them. The chain's CDR3 is CASSSRGKGEAFF. The CDR3 DNA reads as TGTGCCAGCAGCAGCAGGGGAAAAGGTGAAGCTTTCTTT.

Notes on this clonotype: This may come from a read error, since a much larger clone is one base off. Without the conserved terminal phenylalanine or tryptophan, this CDR3 likely stems from a read error. The chain uses TRBV10-3 and TRBJ1-1, with TRBD1 identical over 8 bases. Losses at the gene ends were 6 bases for V and 5 bases for J; bases not matched to a gene: 5. Per the germline V gene, CDR1 is ENHRY and CDR2 is SYGVKD. This CDR3 is 13 amino acids long. The DNA of the CDR3 is TGTGCCATCAGGTCCGGGACAGGAACTGAAGCTTTCCTT. Translating gives CAIRSGTGTEAFL.

In this sample, this clonotype turned up many times. The CDR3, as DNA: TGTGCCTGGGTACAGGCGGGGGTCCAGCCCCAGCATTTT. Translated, it gives CAWVQAGVQPQHF. The J gene is TRBJ1-5, the V gene TRBV30, with a possible D match to TRBD1 (5 bases). This CDR3 has 13 residues. V was trimmed by 5 bases and J by 7 bases, leaving 15 bases between them. Germline V lookup: CDR1 GTSNPN, CDR2 SVGIG (reference sequence).